This paragraph covers one TCR beta chain sequence. Only a few counts were recorded for this clonotype. Its specific antigen is unknown. No base quality values were provided; no much bigger clone lies one nucleotide off. Libraries were prepared through 5' RACE. Reads for this sample came from a NextSeq 500. Unique molecular identifiers were attached to individual cDNA molecules in the TCR library protocol so that sequencing error and PCR bias could be corrected. TCR alpha and beta chains were both sequenced, and the abundances of alpha and beta sequences in each sample were closely correlated with each other. The authors' pipeline ran thus. Decombinator V4 was used to annotate TCR sequences for V gene, J gene and CDR3. TCRs were defined as expanded if a significant change between any two time points was detected under a Poisson model with p below 0.0001. Abundances of TCRs were expressed as counts per million after normalisation to the total number of TCRs sequenced in each sample. MAIT TCRs were defined by TRAV1-2 paired with TRAJ12, TRAJ20 or TRAJ33, and iNKT TCRs by TRAV10 paired with TRAJ18. VDJdb, accessed on 1 November 2021, was searched for TCRs annotated for CMV, EBV and SARS-CoV-2, and TCRs annotated for more than one antigen were excluded. Using fastp trimming at Q25 and MiXCR clonotype assembly, TCRdb reanalyzed the public sequencing data and kept in-frame beta chains. Identical CDR3 protein sequences are pooled into one entry, listed with their most common genes and DNA. What appears here as the V and J calls and clone size reflects TCRdb's work, not the paper's. The sample contains about 55,000 distinct CDR3 sequences, around 8% of them found a single time. The ten top clones hold 4% to 5.5% of the sample.

V sheds 6 bases and J sheds 5 bases, leaving 10 bases between their ends. CDR1 and CDR2 are read off the germline V gene as SNHLY and FYNNEI. The CDR3 measures 12 amino acids from cysteine to phenylalanine. The DNA shown is the 36-base CDR3, in frame from base 1. These data come from a study of early T cells in non-severe SARS-CoV-2 infection (dated by TCRdb to the early 2020s). Broadly, across the study: Because TCR sequencing was done on bulk RNA from unsorted whole blood, the alpha and beta chains could not be paired.

Study-wide conclusions, independent of this receptor: Matching against VDJdb was skewed toward anti-spike CD8 responses, likely underestimated virus-specific expansions, and missed private and CD4 specificities.

The study was a case-control design nested within a healthcare worker cohort in London, UK, with weekly nasopharyngeal swab PCR tests and blood sampling. Healthcare workers were recruited between 23 and 31 March 2020, during the week of the UK lockdown, and were followed weekly for up to roughly 15 weeks. This TCR derives from an adult who was a healthcare worker with PCR-confirmed SARS-CoV-2 infection or an uninfected control (not recorded which). Material for sequencing was whole blood. The chain uses TRBV2 and TRBJ2-5, with TRBD2 tentatively as D gene (5 bases match). CDR3 reads: CASSEGPETQYF. The DNA sequence reads TGTGCCAGCAGCGAGGGTCCGGAGACCCAGTACTTC. With the rest looked up from the reference TRBV2 and TRBJ2-5 genes rather than sequenced, the full variable domain is EPEVTQTPSHQVTQMGQEVILRCVPISNHLYFYWYRQILGQKVEFLVSFYNNEISEKSEIFDDQFSVERPDGSNFTLKIRSTKLEDSAMYFCASSEGPETQYFGPGTRLLVL.